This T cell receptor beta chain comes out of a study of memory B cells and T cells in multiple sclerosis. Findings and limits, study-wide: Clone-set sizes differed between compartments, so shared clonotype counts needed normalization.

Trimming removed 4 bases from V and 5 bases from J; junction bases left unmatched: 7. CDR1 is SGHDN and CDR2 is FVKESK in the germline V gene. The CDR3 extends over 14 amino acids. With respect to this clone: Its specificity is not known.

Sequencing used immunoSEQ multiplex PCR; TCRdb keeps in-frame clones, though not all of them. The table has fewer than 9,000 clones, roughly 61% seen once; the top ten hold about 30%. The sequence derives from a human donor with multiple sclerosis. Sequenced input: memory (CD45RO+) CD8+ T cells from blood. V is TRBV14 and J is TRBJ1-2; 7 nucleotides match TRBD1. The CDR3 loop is CASSPGTDFYGYTF. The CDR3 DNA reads TGTGCCAGCAGCCCGGGGACAGACTTTTATGGCTACACCTTC.